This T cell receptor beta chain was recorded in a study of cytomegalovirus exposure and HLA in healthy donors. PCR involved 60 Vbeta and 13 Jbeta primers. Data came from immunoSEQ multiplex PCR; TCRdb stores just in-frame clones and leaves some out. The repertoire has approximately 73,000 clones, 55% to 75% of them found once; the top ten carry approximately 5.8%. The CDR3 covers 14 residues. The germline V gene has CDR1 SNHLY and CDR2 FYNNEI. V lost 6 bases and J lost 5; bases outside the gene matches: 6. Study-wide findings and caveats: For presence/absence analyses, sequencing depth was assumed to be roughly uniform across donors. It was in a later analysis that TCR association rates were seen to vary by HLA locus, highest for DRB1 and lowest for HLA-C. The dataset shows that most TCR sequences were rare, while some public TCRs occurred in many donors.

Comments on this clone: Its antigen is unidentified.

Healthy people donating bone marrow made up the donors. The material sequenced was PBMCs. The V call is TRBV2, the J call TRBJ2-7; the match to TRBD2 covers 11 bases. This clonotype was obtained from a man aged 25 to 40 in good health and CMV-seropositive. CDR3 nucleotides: TGTGCCAGCAGATCTAGCGGGGGGCTGAACGAGCAGTACTTC. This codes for CASRSSGGLNEQYF. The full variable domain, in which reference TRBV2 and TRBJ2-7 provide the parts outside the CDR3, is EPEVTQTPSHQVTQMGQEVILRCVPISNHLYFYWYRQILGQKVEFLVSFYNNEISEKSEIFDDQFSVERPDGSNFTLKIRSTKLEDSAMYFCASRSSGGLNEQYFGPGTRLTVT.